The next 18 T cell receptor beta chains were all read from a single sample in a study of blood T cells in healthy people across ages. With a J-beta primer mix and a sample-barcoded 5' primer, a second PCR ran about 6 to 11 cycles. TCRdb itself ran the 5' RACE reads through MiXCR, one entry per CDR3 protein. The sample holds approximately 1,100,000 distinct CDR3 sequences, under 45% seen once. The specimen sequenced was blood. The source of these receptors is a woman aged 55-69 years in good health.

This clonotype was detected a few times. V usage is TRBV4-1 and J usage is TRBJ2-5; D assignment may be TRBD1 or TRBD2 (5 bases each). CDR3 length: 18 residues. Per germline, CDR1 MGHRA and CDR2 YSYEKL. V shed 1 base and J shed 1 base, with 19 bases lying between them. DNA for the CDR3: TGCGCCAGCAGCCAAGTTCTAAAGGGCTTTGGGGGCCAAGAGACCCAGTACTTC. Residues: CASSQVLKGFGGQETQYF.

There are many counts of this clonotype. CDR3 sequence reads: CASSPPTAETQYF. The CDR3 nucleotides read TGTGCCAGCTCACCACCTACAGCTGAGACCCAGTACTTC. V usage is TRBV18 and J usage is TRBJ2-5; D ambiguous. The CDR3 is 13 amino acids. The germline gives CDR1 KGHSH, CDR2 LQKENI. V was trimmed by 0 bases and J by 5 bases, leaving 7 bases between them. Complete variable domain (other parts from reference TRBV18 and TRBJ2-5): NAGVMQNPRHLVRRRGQEARLRCSPMKGHSHVYWYRQLPEEGLKFMVYLQKENIIDESGMPKERFSAEFPKEGPSILRIQQVVRGDSAAYFCASSPPTAETQYFGPGTRLLVL.

The CDR3 region is CASSLSIGSNEQFF. CDR3 bases: TGTGCCAGCAGCTTAAGCATCGGAAGTAATGAGCAGTTCTTC. This rearrangement joins TRBV7-9 to TRBJ2-7, with D unresolved. The J call may not be correct, given that the DNA end is closer to TRBJ2-1. Germline V gene lookup returns CDR1 SEHNR and CDR2 FQNEAQ (reference sequence). The CDR3 contains 14 residues.

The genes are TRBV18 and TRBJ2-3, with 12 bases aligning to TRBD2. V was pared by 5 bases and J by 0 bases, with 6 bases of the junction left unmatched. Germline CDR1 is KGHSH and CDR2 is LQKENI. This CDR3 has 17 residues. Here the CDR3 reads CASSLTSGSSSTDTQYF. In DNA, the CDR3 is TGTGCCAGCTCATTGACTAGCGGGAGTTCTAGCACAGATACGCAGTATTTT.

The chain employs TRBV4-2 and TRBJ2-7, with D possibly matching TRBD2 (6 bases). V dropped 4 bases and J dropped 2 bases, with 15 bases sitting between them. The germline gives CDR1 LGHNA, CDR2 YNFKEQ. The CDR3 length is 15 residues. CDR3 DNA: TGTGCCAGCAGCCCGGGGATCGCGGGGCCCTACGAGCAGTACTTC. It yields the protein CASSPGIAGPYEQYF.

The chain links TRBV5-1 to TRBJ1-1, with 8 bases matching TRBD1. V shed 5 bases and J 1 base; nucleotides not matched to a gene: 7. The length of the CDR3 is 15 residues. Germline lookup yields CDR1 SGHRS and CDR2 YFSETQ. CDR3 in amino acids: CASSRNTGGNTEAFF. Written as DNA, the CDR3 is TGCGCCAGCAGTAGAAACACAGGGGGGAACACTGAAGCTTTCTTT.

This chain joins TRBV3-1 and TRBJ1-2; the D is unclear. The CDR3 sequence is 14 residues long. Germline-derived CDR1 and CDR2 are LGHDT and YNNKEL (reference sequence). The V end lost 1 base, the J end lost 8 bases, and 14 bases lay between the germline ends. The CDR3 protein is CASSQVTTSFGYTF. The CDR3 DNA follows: TGTGCCAGCAGCCAAGTAACGACGTCGTTCGGCTACACCTTC.

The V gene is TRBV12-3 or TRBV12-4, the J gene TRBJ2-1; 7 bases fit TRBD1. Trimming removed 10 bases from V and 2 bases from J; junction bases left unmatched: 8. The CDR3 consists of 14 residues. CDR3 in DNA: TGTGCCACAACCCCCGGGACAGCCTACAATGAGCAGTTCTTC. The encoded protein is CATTPGTAYNEQFF.

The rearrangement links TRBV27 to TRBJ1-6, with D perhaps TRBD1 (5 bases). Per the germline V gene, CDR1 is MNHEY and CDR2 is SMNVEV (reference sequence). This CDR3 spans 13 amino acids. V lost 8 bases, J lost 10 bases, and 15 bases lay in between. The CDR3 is CASGEDIRSPLHF. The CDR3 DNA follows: TGTGCCAGCGGGGAGGACATCCGCTCACCCCTCCACTTT.

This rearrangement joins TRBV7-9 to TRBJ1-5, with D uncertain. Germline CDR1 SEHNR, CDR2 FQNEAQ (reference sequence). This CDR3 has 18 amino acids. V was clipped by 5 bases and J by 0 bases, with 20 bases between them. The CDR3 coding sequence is TGTGCCAGCAGCCGCCGGAGGGTAGCGGGTAATAGCAATCAGCCCCAGCATTTT. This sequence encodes CASSRRRVAGNSNQPQHF.

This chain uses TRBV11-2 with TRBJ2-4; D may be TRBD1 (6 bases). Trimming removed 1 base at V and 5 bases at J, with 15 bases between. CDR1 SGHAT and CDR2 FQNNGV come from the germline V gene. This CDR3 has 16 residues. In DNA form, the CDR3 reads TGTGCCAGCAGCTTAGCCTGGGGGCGTAGGGAAAACATTCAGTACTTC. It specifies CASSLAWGRRENIQYF. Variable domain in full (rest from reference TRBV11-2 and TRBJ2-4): EAGVAQSPRYKIIEKRQSVAFWCNPISGHATLYWYQQILGQGPKLLIQFQNNGVVDDSQLPKDRFSAERLKGVDSTLKIQPAKLEDSAVYLCASSLAWGRRENIQYFGAGTRLSVL.

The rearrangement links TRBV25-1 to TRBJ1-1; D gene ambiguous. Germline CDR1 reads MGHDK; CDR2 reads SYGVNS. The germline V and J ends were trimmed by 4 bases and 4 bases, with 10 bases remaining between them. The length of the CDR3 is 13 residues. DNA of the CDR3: TGTGCCAGCAGTGGCCCGGGCAGCACTGAAGCTTTCTTT. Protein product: CASSGPGSTEAFF. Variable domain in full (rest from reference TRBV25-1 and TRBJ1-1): EADIYQTPRYLVIGTGKKITLECSQTMGHDKMYWYQQDPGMELHLIHYSYGVNSTEKGDLSSESTVSRIRTEHFPLTLESARPSHTSQYLCASSGPGSTEAFFGQGTRLTVV.

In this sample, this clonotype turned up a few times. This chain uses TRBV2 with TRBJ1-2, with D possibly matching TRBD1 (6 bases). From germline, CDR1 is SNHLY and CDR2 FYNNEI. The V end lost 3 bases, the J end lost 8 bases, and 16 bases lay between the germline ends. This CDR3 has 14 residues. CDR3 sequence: CASSDFGGPRGYTF. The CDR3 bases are TGTGCCAGCAGTGATTTTGGGGGCCCCAGGGGCTACACCTTC.

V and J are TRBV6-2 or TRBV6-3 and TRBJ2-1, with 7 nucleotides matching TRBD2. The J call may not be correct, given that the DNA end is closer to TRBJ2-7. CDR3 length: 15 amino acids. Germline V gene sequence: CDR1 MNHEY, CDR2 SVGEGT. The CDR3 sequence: CASSYVASGYYEQYF. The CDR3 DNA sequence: TGTGCCAGCAGTTACGTGGCTAGCGGCTACTACGAGCAGTACTTC.

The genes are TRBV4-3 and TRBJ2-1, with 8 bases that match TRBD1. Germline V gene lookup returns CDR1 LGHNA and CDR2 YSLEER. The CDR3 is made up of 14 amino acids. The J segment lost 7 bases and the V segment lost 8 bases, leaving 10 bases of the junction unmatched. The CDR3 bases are TGCGCCAGCGGCACCGGGACAGGCTTTAATGAGCAGTTCTTC. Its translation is CASGTGTGFNEQFF.

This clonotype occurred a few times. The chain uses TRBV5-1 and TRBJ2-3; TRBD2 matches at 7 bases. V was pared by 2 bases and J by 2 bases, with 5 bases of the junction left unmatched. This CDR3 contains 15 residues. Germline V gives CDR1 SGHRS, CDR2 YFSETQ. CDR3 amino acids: CASSFRAGYTDTQYF. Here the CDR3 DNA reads TGCGCCAGCAGCTTTCGAGCGGGGTACACAGATACGCAGTATTTT.

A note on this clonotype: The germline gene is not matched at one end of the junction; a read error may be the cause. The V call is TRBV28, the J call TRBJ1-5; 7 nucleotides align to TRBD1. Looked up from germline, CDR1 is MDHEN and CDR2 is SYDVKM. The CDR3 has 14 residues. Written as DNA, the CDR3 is TGTGCCAGTAGTTCGGGACAGTTTAATCAGCCCCAGCATTTT. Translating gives CASSSGQFNQPQHF.

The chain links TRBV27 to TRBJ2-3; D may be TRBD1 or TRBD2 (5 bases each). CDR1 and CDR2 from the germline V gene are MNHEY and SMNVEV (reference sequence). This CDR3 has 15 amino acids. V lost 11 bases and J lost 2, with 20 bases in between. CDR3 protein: CARTLWGKVTDTQYF. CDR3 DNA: TGTGCCCGCACCCTTTGGGGGAAAGTCACAGATACGCAGTATTTT.